A selection of T cell receptor beta chains follows, all from one sample in a study of shared clonotypes between healthy human individuals. Assay: immunoSEQ multiplex PCR; the TCRdb copy retains only in-frame clones and omits some. This table has roughly 2 million clones, about 95% appearing once. The sequenced material came from naive CD8+ T cells sorted from blood. These receptors were taken from a man younger than 30 in good health. CDR3s include the opening cysteine and the closing phenylalanine or tryptophan. The D gene is left open where the match is weak. Only part of the rows carry a size: once, few, many, or a class if the clone is expanded.

j_gene: TRBJ2-7
v_gene: TRBV27
abundance: once
d_gene: TRBD1
CDR3nt: TGTGCCAGCAGTTTATGGGGGACAGGGCCCTACGAGCAGTACTTC
CDR3aa: CASSLWGTGPYEQYF

j_gene: TRBJ2-7
v_gene: TRBV29-1
abundance: NA
d_gene: NA
CDR3nt: TGCAGCGTCCGGACAGCCACCTACGAGCAGTACTTC
CDR3aa: CSVRTATYEQYF

j_gene: TRBJ2-1
v_gene: TRBV15
abundance: once
d_gene: NA
CDR3nt: TGTGCCACCAGCAGGGTTACAGGGAATGAGCAGTTCTTC
CDR3aa: CATSRVTGNEQFF

j_gene: TRBJ2-4
v_gene: TRBV2
abundance: NA
d_gene: TRBD1
CDR3nt: TGTGCCAGCATGGGAAATTGGGACAGATCCAAAAACATTCAGTACTTC
CDR3aa: CASMGNWDRSKNIQYF

j_gene: TRBJ2-1
v_gene: TRBV27
abundance: NA
d_gene: NA
CDR3nt: TGTGCCAGCAGTTTATCCCTCTACAATGAGCAGTTCTTC
CDR3aa: CASSLSLYNEQFF

j_gene: TRBJ2-7
v_gene: TRBV6-5
abundance: NA
d_gene: TRBD2
CDR3nt: TGTGCCAGCAGTTATGGACTAGATAACGAGCAGTACTTC
CDR3aa: CASSYGLDNEQYF

j_gene: TRBJ1-1
v_gene: TRBV2
abundance: NA
d_gene: TRBD1
CDR3nt: TGTGCCATTGACAGGGGTAGGGGAGCTTTCTTT
CDR3aa: CAIDRGRGAFF

j_gene: TRBJ2-7
v_gene: TRBV27
abundance: NA
d_gene: TRBD2
CDR3nt: TGTGCCAGCAGCCCCCGGCTAGCGGGACACTACGAGCAGTACTTC
CDR3aa: CASSPRLAGHYEQYF

j_gene: TRBJ2-7
v_gene: TRBV19
abundance: NA
d_gene: TRBD2
CDR3nt: TGTGCCAGTAGTTTCCGCGGGAGCTCCTACGAGCAGTACTTC
CDR3aa: CASSFRGSSYEQYF

j_gene: TRBJ1-1
v_gene: TRBV5-1
abundance: NA
d_gene: NA
CDR3nt: TGCGCCAGCAGCCAAACGACAGGTGTGAACACTGAAGCTTTCTTT
CDR3aa: CASSQTTGVNTEAFF

j_gene: TRBJ2-2
v_gene: TRBV7-9
abundance: NA
d_gene: NA
CDR3nt: TGTGCCAGCAGCTTAGCCAAGGTGACCGGGGAGCTGTTTTTT
CDR3aa: CASSLAKVTGELFF

j_gene: TRBJ1-2
v_gene: TRBV2
abundance: NA
d_gene: TRBD1
CDR3nt: TGTGCCAGCGAACCACAGGGGGCTGGCTACACCTTC
CDR3aa: CASEPQGAGYTF

j_gene: TRBJ2-5
v_gene: TRBV28
abundance: NA
d_gene: TRBD1
CDR3nt: TGTGCCAGCAGTTCGGGACAGGGGGTTGAGACCCAGTACTTC
CDR3aa: CASSSGQGVETQYF

j_gene: TRBJ2-3
v_gene: TRBV7-9
abundance: NA
d_gene: NA
CDR3nt: TGTGCCAGCAGCTTCGGGCCCAGAGGGGTAGATACGCAGTATTTT
CDR3aa: CASSFGPRGVDTQYF

j_gene: TRBJ1-2
v_gene: TRBV29-1
abundance: NA
d_gene: NA
CDR3nt: TGCAGCGTGAGAGCGGACAGTGGATATGGCTACACCTTC
CDR3aa: CSVRADSGYGYTF

j_gene: TRBJ2-3
v_gene: TRBV30
abundance: NA
d_gene: TRBD2
CDR3nt: TGTGCCTGGAAGGGCGGGAGTTCATCAGATACGCAGTATTTT
CDR3aa: CAWKGGSSSDTQYF

j_gene: TRBJ2-4
v_gene: TRBV19
abundance: NA
d_gene: TRBD1
CDR3nt: TGTGCCAGTAGTATCCTCACAGGGGACATTCAGTACTTC
CDR3aa: CASSILTGDIQYF

j_gene: TRBJ1-2
v_gene: TRBV9
abundance: once
d_gene: NA
CDR3nt: TGTGCCAGCAGCGTGGGGACGGTCTATGGCTACACCTTC
CDR3aa: CASSVGTVYGYTF

j_gene: TRBJ2-7
v_gene: TRBV7-9
abundance: NA
d_gene: TRBD2
CDR3nt: TGTGCCAGCAGCCCCAGGACTAGTCCGTCCTACGAGCAGTACTTC
CDR3aa: CASSPRTSPSYEQYF

j_gene: TRBJ2-7
v_gene: TRBV29-1
abundance: once
d_gene: NA
CDR3nt: TGCAGCGTTTCCGGGACGCAGAGCTCCTACGAGCAGTACTTC
CDR3aa: CSVSGTQSSYEQYF

j_gene: TRBJ2-7
v_gene: TRBV27
abundance: once
d_gene: TRBD2
CDR3nt: TGTGCCAGCAGTTTATCCCCCGCGACTAGCGGGGCCTACGAGCAGTACTTC
CDR3aa: CASSLSPATSGAYEQYF

j_gene: TRBJ2-1
v_gene: TRBV9
abundance: once
d_gene: NA
CDR3nt: TGTGCCAGCAGCTCCCCTGGAGAAAATGAGCAGTTCTTC
CDR3aa: CASSSPGENEQFF

j_gene: TRBJ2-5
v_gene: TRBV19
abundance: NA
d_gene: TRBD1
CDR3nt: TGTGCCAGTAGTCCGACAGGGCCGGGAGAGACCCAGTACTTC
CDR3aa: CASSPTGPGETQYF

j_gene: TRBJ2-7
v_gene: TRBV7-9
abundance: NA
d_gene: TRBD2
CDR3nt: TGTGCCAGCAGCTTAACTAGCGGGGCCGCCTTTGAAGCCGAGCAGTACTTC
CDR3aa: CASSLTSGAAFEAEQYF

j_gene: TRBJ2-7
v_gene: TRBV4-2
abundance: NA
d_gene: NA
CDR3nt: TGTGCCAGCAGCTTCCAGGGAGATCTCTACGAGCAGTACTTC
CDR3aa: CASSFQGDLYEQYF

j_gene: TRBJ1-1
v_gene: TRBV13
abundance: once
d_gene: TRBD1
CDR3nt: TGTGCCAGCAGCGCAGACAGGGGCACTGAAGCTTTCTTT
CDR3aa: CASSADRGTEAFF

j_gene: TRBJ2-7
v_gene: TRBV19
abundance: NA
d_gene: TRBD1
CDR3nt: TGTGCCAGTAGTATGGGACAGCTAGAGCAGTACTTC
CDR3aa: CASSMGQLEQYF

j_gene: TRBJ2-7
v_gene: TRBV30
abundance: NA
d_gene: TRBD1
CDR3nt: TGTGCCTGGAGATTAGGACAGGGAGGCTACGAGCAGTACTTC
CDR3aa: CAWRLGQGGYEQYF

j_gene: TRBJ2-2
v_gene: TRBV13
abundance: once
d_gene: TRBD2
CDR3nt: TGTGCCAGCAGCTTACTACTAGCGGGAGTAACCGGGGAGCTGTTTTTT
CDR3aa: CASSLLLAGVTGELFF

j_gene: TRBJ2-5
v_gene: TRBV4-1
abundance: NA
d_gene: NA
CDR3nt: TGCGCCAGCAGCCAAGTCGTGGCAGGAGCCCAAGAGACCCAGTACTTC
CDR3aa: CASSQVVAGAQETQYF

j_gene: TRBJ2-1
v_gene: TRBV7-2
abundance: NA
d_gene: NA
CDR3nt: TGTGCCAGCAGTACCGTGGGGGCCCGCAATGAGCAGTTCTTC
CDR3aa: CASSTVGARNEQFF